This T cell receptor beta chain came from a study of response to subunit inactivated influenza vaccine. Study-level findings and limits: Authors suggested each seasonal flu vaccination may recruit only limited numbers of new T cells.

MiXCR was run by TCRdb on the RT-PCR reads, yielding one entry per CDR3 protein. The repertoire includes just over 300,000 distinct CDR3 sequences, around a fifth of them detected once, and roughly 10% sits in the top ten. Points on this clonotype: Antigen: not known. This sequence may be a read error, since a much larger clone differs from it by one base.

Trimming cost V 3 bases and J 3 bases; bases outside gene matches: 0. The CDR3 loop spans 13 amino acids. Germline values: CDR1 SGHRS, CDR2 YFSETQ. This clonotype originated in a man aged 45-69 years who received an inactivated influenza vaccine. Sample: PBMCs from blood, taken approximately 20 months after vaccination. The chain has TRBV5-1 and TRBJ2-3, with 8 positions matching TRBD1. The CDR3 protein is CASSWTGTDTQYF. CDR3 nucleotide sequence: TGCGCCAGCAGCTGGACAGGGACAGATACGCAGTATTTT.